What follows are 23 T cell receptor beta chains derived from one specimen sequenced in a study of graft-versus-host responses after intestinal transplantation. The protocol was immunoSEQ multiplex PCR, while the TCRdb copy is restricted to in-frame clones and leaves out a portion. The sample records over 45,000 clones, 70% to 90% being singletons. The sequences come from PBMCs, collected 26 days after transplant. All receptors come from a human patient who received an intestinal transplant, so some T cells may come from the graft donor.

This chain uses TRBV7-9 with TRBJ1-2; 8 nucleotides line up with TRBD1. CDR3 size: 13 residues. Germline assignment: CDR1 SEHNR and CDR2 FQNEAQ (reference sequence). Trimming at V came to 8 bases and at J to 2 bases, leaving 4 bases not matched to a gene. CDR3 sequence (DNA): TGTGCCAGCCAGGGGGCAAAAAACTATGGCTACACCTTC. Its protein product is CASQGAKNYGYTF.

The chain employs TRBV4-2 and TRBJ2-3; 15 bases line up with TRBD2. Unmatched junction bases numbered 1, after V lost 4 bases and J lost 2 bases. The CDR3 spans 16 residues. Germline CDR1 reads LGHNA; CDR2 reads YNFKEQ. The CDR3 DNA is TGTGCCAGCAGCCGGACTAGCGGGGGGGCCACAGATACGCAGTATTTT. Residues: CASSRTSGGATDTQYF.

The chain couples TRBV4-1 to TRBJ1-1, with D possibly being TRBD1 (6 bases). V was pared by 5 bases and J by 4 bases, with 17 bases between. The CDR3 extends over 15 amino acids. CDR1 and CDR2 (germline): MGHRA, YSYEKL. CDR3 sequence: CASSRGEGVITEAFF. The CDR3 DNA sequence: TGCGCCAGCAGCAGGGGAGAGGGGGTGATCACTGAAGCTTTCTTT.

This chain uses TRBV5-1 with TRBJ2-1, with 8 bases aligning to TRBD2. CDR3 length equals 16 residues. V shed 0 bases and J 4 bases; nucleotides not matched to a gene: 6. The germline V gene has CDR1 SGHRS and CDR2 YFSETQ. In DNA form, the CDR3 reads TGCGCCAGCAGCTTGGAAGCGGGGGCTCCGTACAATGAGCAGTTCTTC. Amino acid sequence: CASSLEAGAPYNEQFF. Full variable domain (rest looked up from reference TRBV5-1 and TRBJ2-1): KAGVTQTPRYLIKTRGQQVTLSCSPISGHRSVSWYQQTPGQGLQFLFEYFSETQRNKGNFPGRFSGRQFSNSRSEMNVSTLELGDSALYLCASSLEAGAPYNEQFFGPGTRLTVL.

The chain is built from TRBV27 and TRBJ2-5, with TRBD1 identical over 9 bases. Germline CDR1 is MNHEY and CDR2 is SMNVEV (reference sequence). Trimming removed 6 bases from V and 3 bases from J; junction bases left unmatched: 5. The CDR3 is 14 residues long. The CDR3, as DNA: TGTGCCAGCAGATTGACAGGGGGGGAAGAGACCCAGTACTTC. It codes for CASRLTGGEETQYF.

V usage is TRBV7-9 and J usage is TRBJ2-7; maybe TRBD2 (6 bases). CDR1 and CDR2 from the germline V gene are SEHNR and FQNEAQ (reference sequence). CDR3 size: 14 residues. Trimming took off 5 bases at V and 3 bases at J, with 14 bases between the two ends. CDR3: CASSPGTLFYEQYF. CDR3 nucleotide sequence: TGTGCCAGCAGCCCCGGGACTCTTTTCTACGAGCAGTACTTC.

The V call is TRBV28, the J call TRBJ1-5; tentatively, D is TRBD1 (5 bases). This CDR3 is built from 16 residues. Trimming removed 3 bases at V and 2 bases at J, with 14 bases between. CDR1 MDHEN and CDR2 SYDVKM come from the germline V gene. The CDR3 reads CASSLGSGDRNQPQHF. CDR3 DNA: TGTGCCAGCAGTTTGGGGTCGGGGGATCGCAATCAGCCCCAGCATTTT. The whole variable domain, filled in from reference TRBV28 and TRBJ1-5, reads DVKVTQSSRYLVKRTGEKVFLECVQDMDHENMFWYRQDPGLGLRLIYFSYDVKMKEKGDIPEGYSVSREKKERFSLILESASTNQTSMYLCASSLGSGDRNQPQHFGDGTRLSIL.

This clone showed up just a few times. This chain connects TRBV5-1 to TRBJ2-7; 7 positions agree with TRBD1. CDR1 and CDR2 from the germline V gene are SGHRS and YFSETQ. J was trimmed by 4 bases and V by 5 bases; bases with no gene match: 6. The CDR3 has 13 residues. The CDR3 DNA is TGCGCCAGCAGGCTGGGGACAGCATACGAGCAGTACGTC. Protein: CASRLGTAYEQYV.

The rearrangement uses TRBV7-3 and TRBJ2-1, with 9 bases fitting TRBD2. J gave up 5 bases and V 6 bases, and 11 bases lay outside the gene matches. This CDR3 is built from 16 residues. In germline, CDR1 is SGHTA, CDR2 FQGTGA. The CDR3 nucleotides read TGTGCCAGCAGGTCGTCCGGGCTAGCGGGGAACAATGAGCAGTTCTTC. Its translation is CASRSSGLAGNNEQFF.

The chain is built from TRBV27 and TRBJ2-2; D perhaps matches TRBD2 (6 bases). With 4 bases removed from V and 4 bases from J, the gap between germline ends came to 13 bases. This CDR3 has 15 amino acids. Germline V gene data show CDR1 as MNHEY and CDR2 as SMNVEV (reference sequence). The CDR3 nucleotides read TGTGCCAGCAGTTGGGTGGGAGGCGGCACCGGGGAGCTGTTTTTT. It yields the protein CASSWVGGGTGELFF.

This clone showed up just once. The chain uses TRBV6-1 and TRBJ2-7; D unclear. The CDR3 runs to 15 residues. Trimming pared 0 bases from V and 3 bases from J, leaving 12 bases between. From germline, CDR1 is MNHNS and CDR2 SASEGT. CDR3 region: CASSEALDLNYEQYV. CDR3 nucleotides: TGTGCCAGCAGTGAAGCGCTGGATCTAAACTACGAGCAGTACGTC.

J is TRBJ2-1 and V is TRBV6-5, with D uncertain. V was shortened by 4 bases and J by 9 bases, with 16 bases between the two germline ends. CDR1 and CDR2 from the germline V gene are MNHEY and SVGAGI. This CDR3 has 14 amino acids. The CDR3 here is CASSLGQAGGEQFF. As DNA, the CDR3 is TGTGCCAGCAGTTTGGGTCAGGCAGGTGGTGAGCAGTTCTTC.

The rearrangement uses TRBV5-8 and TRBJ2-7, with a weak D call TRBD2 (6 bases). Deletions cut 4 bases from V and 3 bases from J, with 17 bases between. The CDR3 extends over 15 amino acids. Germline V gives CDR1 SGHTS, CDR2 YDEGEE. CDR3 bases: TGTGCCAGCAGCGCGGACCGGGACTCATACTACGAGCAGTACTTC. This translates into CASSADRDSYYEQYF.

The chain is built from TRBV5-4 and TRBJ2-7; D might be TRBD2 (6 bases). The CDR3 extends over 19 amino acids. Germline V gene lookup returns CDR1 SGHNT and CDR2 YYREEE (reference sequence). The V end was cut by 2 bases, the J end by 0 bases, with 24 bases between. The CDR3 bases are TGTGCCAGCAGCTTAGTATCGCCGAGTCTGGACGGGAGCTCCTACGAGCAGTACTTC. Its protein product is CASSLVSPSLDGSSYEQYF.

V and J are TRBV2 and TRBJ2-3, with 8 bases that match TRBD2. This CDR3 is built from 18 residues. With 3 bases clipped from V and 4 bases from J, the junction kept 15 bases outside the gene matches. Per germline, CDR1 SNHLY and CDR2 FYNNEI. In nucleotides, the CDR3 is TGTGCCAGCAGTGATGGCGGGGGGAGGGATATCATCTCAGATACGCAGTATTTT. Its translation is CASSDGGGRDIISDTQYF.

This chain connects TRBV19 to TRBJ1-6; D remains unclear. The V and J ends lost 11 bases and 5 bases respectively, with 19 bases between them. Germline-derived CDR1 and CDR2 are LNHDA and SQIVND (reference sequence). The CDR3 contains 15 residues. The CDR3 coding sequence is TGTGCCTCCAACAAAAGACGGGAAGATAATTCACCCCTCCACTTT. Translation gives CASNKRREDNSPLHF.

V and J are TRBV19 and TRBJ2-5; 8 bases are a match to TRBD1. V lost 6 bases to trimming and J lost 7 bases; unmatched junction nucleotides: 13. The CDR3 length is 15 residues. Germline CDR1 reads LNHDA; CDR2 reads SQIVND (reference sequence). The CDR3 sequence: CASRTTGGTFGTQYF. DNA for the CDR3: TGTGCCAGTAGGACCACAGGGGGGACGTTTGGGACCCAGTACTTC.

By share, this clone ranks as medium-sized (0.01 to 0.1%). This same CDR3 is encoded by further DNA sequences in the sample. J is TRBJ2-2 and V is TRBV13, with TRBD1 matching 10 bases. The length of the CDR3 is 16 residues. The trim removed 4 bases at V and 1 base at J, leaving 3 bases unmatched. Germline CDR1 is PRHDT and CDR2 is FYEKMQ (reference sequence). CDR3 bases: TGTGCCAGCAGCTCCAGGGACAGGGGGAACACCGGGGAGCTGTTTTTT. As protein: CASSSRDRGNTGELFF.

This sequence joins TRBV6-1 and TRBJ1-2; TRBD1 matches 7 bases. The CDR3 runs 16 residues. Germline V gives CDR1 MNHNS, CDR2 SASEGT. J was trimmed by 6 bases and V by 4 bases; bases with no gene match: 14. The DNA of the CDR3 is TGTGCCAGCAGTGTAGGGACCGACAGGGCATCTCATGGCTACACCTTC. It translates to CASSVGTDRASHGYTF.

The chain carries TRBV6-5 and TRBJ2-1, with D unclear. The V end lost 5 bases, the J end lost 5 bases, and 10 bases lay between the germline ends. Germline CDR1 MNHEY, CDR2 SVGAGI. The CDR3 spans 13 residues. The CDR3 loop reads CASSVELNNEQFF. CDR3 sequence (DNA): TGTGCCAGCAGTGTTGAGCTAAACAATGAGCAGTTCTTC.

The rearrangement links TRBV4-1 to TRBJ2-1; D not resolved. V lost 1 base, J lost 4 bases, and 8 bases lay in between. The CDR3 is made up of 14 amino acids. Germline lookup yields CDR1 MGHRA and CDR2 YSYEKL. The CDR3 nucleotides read TGCGCCAGCAGCCAAGGTTCAGATTACAATGAGCAGTTCTTC. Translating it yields CASSQGSDYNEQFF.

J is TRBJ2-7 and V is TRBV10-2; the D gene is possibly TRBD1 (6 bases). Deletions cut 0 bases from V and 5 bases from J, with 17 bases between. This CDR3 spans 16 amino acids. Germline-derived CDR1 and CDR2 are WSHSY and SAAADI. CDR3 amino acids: CASSESEDSRMDEQYF. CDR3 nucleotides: TGCGCCAGCAGTGAGTCGGAGGACAGTCGGATGGACGAGCAGTACTTC.

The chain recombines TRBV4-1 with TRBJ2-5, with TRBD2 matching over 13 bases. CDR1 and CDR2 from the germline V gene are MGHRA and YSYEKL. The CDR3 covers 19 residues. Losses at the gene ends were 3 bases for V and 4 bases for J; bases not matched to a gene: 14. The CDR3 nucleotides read TGCGCCAGCAGCCAGGGCACTACTAGCGGGGGGGCCGAGGTAGAGACCCAGTACTTC. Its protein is CASSQGTTSGGAEVETQYF.